These T cell receptor beta chains were read from a single sample in a study of CD8 T cells in ankylosing spondylitis. TCRdb redid the calling of the 5' RACE reads with MiXCR, one entry per CDR3 protein. Here the sample spans about 340,000 distinct CDR3 sequences, 20% being singletons. Sequenced: blood, either unsorted or a sorted T cell fraction (not recorded which). The receptors derive from a male donor with ankylosing spondylitis or in good health (not recorded which). CDR3s include the opening cysteine and the closing phenylalanine or tryptophan. The D gene is left open where the match is weak. Clone size is not always given. Where it is, it says once, few, many or a class for expanded clones.

V gene	D gene	clone size	J gene	CDR3 DNA	CDR3 protein
TRBV6-1	TRBD2	few	TRBJ2-1	TGTGCCAGCAGTCCCGGGGGGGCGTCCAATGAGCAGTTCTTC	CASSPGGASNEQFF
TRBV6-5	TRBD1	few	TRBJ2-3	TGTGCCAGCAGTTACTCCGAACGACAGGGGGCGCAGGATACGCAGTATTTT	CASSYSERQGAQDTQYF
TRBV20-1	TRBD2	NA	TRBJ2-2	TGCAGTGTCGGGGACTACAACACCGGGGAGCTGTTTTTT	CSVGDYNTGELFF
TRBV4-1	NA	NA	TRBJ1-1	TGCGCCAGCAGCCAAGATTACGTACTAGGCACTGAAGCTTTCTTT	CASSQDYVLGTEAFF
TRBV12-3/TRBV12-4	TRBD1	few	TRBJ2-1	TGTGCCAGCAGTAAACAGGGGGTACTGTACAATGAGCAGTTCTTC	CASSKQGVLYNEQFF
TRBV7-9	NA	NA	TRBJ2-3	TGTGCCAGCAGCTTAACGGCGGGGCCGCGGGGGCAGTATTTT	CASSLTAGPRGQYF
TRBV11-2	TRBD1	NA	TRBJ2-7	TGTGCCAGCAGCTCTGGCCCGGGACAGGAGACCTACGAGCAGTACTTC	CASSSGPGQETYEQYF
TRBV20-1	TRBD1	NA	TRBJ2-3	TGCAGTGCTAGAGGAACAGGGGTTGGGACAGATACGCAGTATTTT	CSARGTGVGTDTQYF
TRBV20-1	NA	NA	TRBJ2-5	TGCAGTGCTAGCGGGCTTACCCCAGAGACCCAGTACTTC	CSASGLTPETQYF
TRBV5-4	NA	NA	TRBJ2-1	TGTGCCAGCAGCGGAGGACACGAGCAGGGGCCGGGTTACAATGAGCAGTTCTTC	CASSGGHEQGPGYNEQFF
TRBV24-1	TRBD1	NA	TRBJ2-3	TGTGCCACCAGCGAGATAGGACAGGGGGAGGCAGATACGCAGTATTTT	CATSEIGQGEADTQYF
TRBV9	NA	NA	TRBJ1-2	TGTGCCAGCAGCCCCAGGACACTTTACTATGGCTACACCTTC	CASSPRTLYYGYTF
TRBV20-1	NA	NA	TRBJ2-7	TGCAGTGCATTCGACTACGGCGACGACGAGCAGTACTTC	CSAFDYGDDEQYF
TRBV4-1	NA	few	TRBJ2-7	TGCGCCAGCAGCCAAGAAACTAGCCCGGGCTACGAGCAGTACTTC	CASSQETSPGYEQYF
TRBV12-3/TRBV12-4	NA	NA	TRBJ2-2	TGTGCTTCCCTCCAGACTTCTGGAAACACCGGGGAGCTGTTTTTT	CASLQTSGNTGELFF
TRBV5-1	TRBD2	few	TRBJ2-3	TGCGCCAGCAGCTTGGGGACTAGCGGGGGATACACAGATACGCAGTATTTT	CASSLGTSGGYTDTQYF
TRBV29-1	TRBD1	many	TRBJ2-7	TGCAGCGTTGGGACAGGTCAAACCTACGAGCAGTACTTC	CSVGTGQTYEQYF
TRBV29-1	TRBD1	NA	TRBJ2-4	TGCAGCGCCATAACAGGGGAAAACATTCAGTACTTC	CSAITGENIQYF
TRBV29-1	NA	many	TRBJ2-2	TGCAGCGTTACGCCCCAGAACACCGGGGAGCTGTTTTTT	CSVTPQNTGELFF
TRBV24-1	TRBD2	many	TRBJ2-3	TGTGCCACCAGTGATTTCTACGGGGGGGACGCAGATACGCAGTATTTT	CATSDFYGGDADTQYF
TRBV29-1	NA	NA	TRBJ1-2	TGCAGCGTTATACAGGACGGCTACACCTTC	CSVIQDGYTF
TRBV9	TRBD1	NA	TRBJ1-1	TGTGCCAGCAGCGCAGAGACAGGGGGCTGGACTGAAGCTTTCTTT	CASSAETGGWTEAFF
TRBV5-1	NA	NA	TRBJ2-7	TGCGCCAGCAGCTTGGCCGACCCCTACGAGCAGTACTTC	CASSLADPYEQYF
TRBV6-1	NA	few	TRBJ2-5	TGTGCCAGCAGTGAAGTCGGTAACCAAGAGACCCAGTACTTC	CASSEVGNQETQYF
TRBV20-1	TRBD2	NA	TRBJ2-3	TGCAGTGCTAGAGATCTTAGGGAGGAACTAGCGGGGGGGCAAGATACGCAGTATTTT	CSARDLREELAGGQDTQYF
TRBV5-6	NA	NA	TRBJ2-3	TGTGCCAGCAGCTTCTCGGCAGTCACCACAGATACGCAGTATTTT	CASSFSAVTTDTQYF
TRBV20-1	NA	few	TRBJ2-7	TGCAGTGCTAGAATTGGATCGGCGGGGACCTCCTACGAGCAGTACTTC	CSARIGSAGTSYEQYF
TRBV2	NA	NA	TRBJ2-2	TGTGCCAGCAGGGCTAGGAATTGGGGTGACACCGGGGAGCTGTTTTTT	CASRARNWGDTGELFF
TRBV10-3	NA	NA	TRBJ2-3	TGTGCCATCAGTGAGTCGGCGGGCGGGGCCAGCACAGATACGCAGTATTTT	CAISESAGGASTDTQYF
TRBV4-1	NA	NA	TRBJ2-7	TGCGCCAGCAGCCAAGACCAAGGGAGGTACGAGCAGTACTTC	CASSQDQGRYEQYF
TRBV7-9	NA	few	TRBJ2-3	TGTGCCAGCAGCCCCCCGACCAGCACAGATACGCAGTATTTT	CASSPPTSTDTQYF
TRBV18	TRBD1	many	TRBJ2-3	TGTGCCAGCTCACCATCCGGGACAGGGGATACAGATACGCAGTATTTT	CASSPSGTGDTDTQYF
TRBV7-9	NA	NA	TRBJ2-2	TGTGCCAGCAGCTCAGGGTTTGACACCGGGGAGCTGTTTTTT	CASSSGFDTGELFF
TRBV7-3	TRBD2	NA	TRBJ2-3	TGTGCCTGGGAAGGGACTAGCGGGTTGGGGTTCGATACGCAGTATTTT	CAWEGTSGLGFDTQYF
TRBV4-1	NA	NA	TRBJ2-5	TGCGCCAGCAGCCTCAGCCCCGAGACCCAGTACTTC	CASSLSPETQYF
TRBV29-1	NA	few	TRBJ2-7	TGCAGCGTTGAAGAGGGACCAATGGGGGCCGAGCAGTACTTC	CSVEEGPMGAEQYF
TRBV12-3/TRBV12-4	TRBD2	NA	TRBJ2-1	TGTGCCAGCAGTTTAGCGCTAACGGGGGGCTACAATGAGCAGTTCTTC	CASSLALTGGYNEQFF
TRBV5-1	NA	NA	TRBJ1-1	TGCGCCAGCAGCTTAAACGGTGGGGAGGCTAGCACTGAAGCTTTCTTT	CASSLNGGEASTEAFF
TRBV27	NA	NA	TRBJ2-7	TGTGCCAGCAGTTTTTCGGGTCCGACCTACGAGCAGTACTTC	CASSFSGPTYEQYF
TRBV7-9	NA	few	TRBJ2-7	TGTGCCAGCAGCTTTGGGGACCACTACGAGCAGTACTTC	CASSFGDHYEQYF
TRBV7-9	TRBD1	NA	TRBJ2-7	TGTGCCAGCAGCCCAACAGGGGCAGGAGCCCACGAGCAGTACTTC	CASSPTGAGAHEQYF
TRBV4-1	NA	NA	TRBJ2-7	TGCGCCAGCAGCCATCAAATAGCTGGGAGGGGGGTATCCTACGAGCAGTACTTC	CASSHQIAGRGVSYEQYF
TRBV29-1	NA	NA	TRBJ2-7	TGCAGCGGCTTGGGGGGGCCCGGGGGGTACGAGCAGTACTTC	CSGLGGPGGYEQYF
TRBV20-1	NA	few	TRBJ2-7	TGCAGTGCTAACACAGTCACAGGGAGCCCCTCCTACGAGCAGTACTTC	CSANTVTGSPSYEQYF
TRBV5-1	TRBD1	NA	TRBJ2-2	TGCGCCAGCAGCTTGCCGACAGGGGACACCGGGGAGCTGTTTTTT	CASSLPTGDTGELFF
TRBV15	NA	few	TRBJ2-5	TGTGCCACCAGCAGAGATATCAGGGAGGAGACCCAGTACTTC	CATSRDIREETQYF
TRBV6-2/TRBV6-3	NA	NA	TRBJ1-5	TGTGCCAGCAGTTACTCGATATATGCGCCAGGCAATCAGCCCCAGCATTTT	CASSYSIYAPGNQPQHF
TRBV3-1	TRBD1	NA	TRBJ1-5	TGTGCCAGCAGCCTTGACAGGGATCAGCCCCAGCATTTT	CASSLDRDQPQHF
TRBV7-2	TRBD2	few	TRBJ2-2	TGTGCCAGCAGCGCGGAGACTAGTGTAGCGGGGGCCGGGGAGCTGTTTTTT	CASSAETSVAGAGELFF
TRBV6-4	NA	few	TRBJ2-5	TGTGCCAGCAGTGACTCTGGTAGGGCGGGGGCCAACCAAGAGACCCAGTACTTC	CASSDSGRAGANQETQYF
TRBV6-1	NA	few	TRBJ2-7	TGTGCCAGCAGCCCGAATACAGGCTACGAGCAGTACTTC	CASSPNTGYEQYF
TRBV7-9	NA	NA	TRBJ2-7	TGTGCCAGCAGCTTGAGTGAAGGCCCGGCCTACGAGCAGTACTTC	CASSLSEGPAYEQYF
TRBV11-2	NA	few	TRBJ2-1	TGTGCCAGCAGCTTAGTTTCTGTCTATGAGCAGTTCTTC	CASSLVSVYEQFF
TRBV11-2	NA	NA	TRBJ2-6	TGTGCCAGCAGCTTAGACGGCTCCGGGGCCAACGTCCTGACTTTC	CASSLDGSGANVLTF
TRBV28	NA	few	TRBJ1-5	TGTGCCAGCAGCCCTCGGTGGCAGCCCCAGCATTTT	CASSPRWQPQHF